A single sample gave rise to the 21 T cell receptor beta chains below, sequenced in a study of OX40 agonist ivuxolimab in advanced cancers. Profiled with immunoSEQ multiplex PCR; TCRdb holds only in-frame clones, not every one. The sample lists roughly 50,000 clones; over 70% were seen once. The sample consisted of CD4+ or CD8+ T cells sorted from blood, taken in a trial of the OX40 agonist ivuxolimab. The source of these receptors is an adult with an advanced solid tumor such as melanoma, head and neck, liver or kidney cancer.

V and J are TRBV11-3 and TRBJ2-1; 8 bases agree with TRBD1. The V segment lost 1 base and the J segment 4 bases; nucleotides outside the gene matches: 0. This CDR3 is 14 amino acids long. Germline values: CDR1 SGHNT, CDR2 YENEEA. As DNA, the CDR3 is TGTGCCAGCAGCTTAGGACAGGGGTACAATGAGCAGTTCTTC. Its translation is CASSLGQGYNEQFF.

The V gene is TRBV6-5, the J gene TRBJ1-2; 8 nucleotides line up with TRBD1. Germline trimming cut 8 bases from V and 3 bases from J; bases unmatched to any gene: 11. The CDR3 contains 15 residues. From germline, CDR1 is MNHEY and CDR2 SVGAGI. The CDR3 DNA reads as TGTGCCAGCCATACCCGGACAGGGAATGACTATGGCTACACCTTC. This sequence encodes CASHTRTGNDYGYTF.

The CDR3: CASSSRGIAKNIQYF. CDR3 bases: TGTGCCAGCAGCTCCCGGGGTATAGCCAAAAACATTCAGTACTTC. The chain couples TRBV7-9 to TRBJ2-4; D is possibly TRBD2 (5 bases). Germline values: CDR1 SEHNR, CDR2 FQNEAQ (reference sequence). The germline V and J ends were trimmed by 4 bases and 0 bases, with 10 bases remaining between them. This CDR3 comprises 15 residues.

The chain combines TRBV25-1 with TRBJ2-1, with unresolved D. CDR1 is MGHDK, CDR2 SYGVNS, per germline. The CDR3 loop spans 18 amino acids. V was pared by 5 bases and J by 10 bases, with 30 bases between. CDR3 residues: CASSSDRYGIKVHREQFF. Written as DNA, the CDR3 is TGTGCCAGCAGTTCCGACCGGTACGGTATTAAGGTGCATAGAGAGCAGTTCTTC.

This clone occurred a few times. Other DNA sequences of this sample code for an identical CDR3. The gene calls are TRBV5-1 and TRBJ2-2; D may match TRBD1 or TRBD2 (5 bases each). The CDR3 covers 15 residues. Germline CDR1 reads SGHRS; CDR2 reads YFSETQ. Trimming removed 2 bases at V and 4 bases at J, with 12 bases between. The CDR3 protein is CASSFGGRFTGELFF. The DNA for the CDR3 is TGCGCCAGCAGCTTTGGGGGTCGGTTCACCGGGGAGCTGTTTTTT. Complete variable domain (other parts from reference TRBV5-1 and TRBJ2-2): KAGVTQTPRYLIKTRGQQVTLSCSPISGHRSVSWYQQTPGQGLQFLFEYFSETQRNKGNFPGRFSGRQFSNSRSEMNVSTLELGDSALYLCASSFGGRFTGELFFGEGSRLTVL.

This clone was detected once. V usage is TRBV2 and J usage is TRBJ1-1, with unresolved D. V was shortened by 3 bases and J by 5 bases, with 16 bases between the two germline ends. Germline V gene lookup returns CDR1 SNHLY and CDR2 FYNNEI. The CDR3 loop spans 15 amino acids. This CDR3 is CASSDSRSRATEAFF. CDR3 DNA: TGTGCCAGCAGTGACTCCCGGAGTAGGGCTACTGAAGCTTTCTTT.

This clone was recorded once. J is TRBJ1-5 and V is TRBV7-2, with unresolved D. V lost 3 bases to trimming and J lost 2 bases, with 5 bases between them. Germline CDR1 reads SGHTA; CDR2 reads FQGNSA. This CDR3 spans 13 amino acids. CDR3 nucleotide sequence: TGTGCCAGCAGCTTTTGGGGCAATCAGCCCCAGCATTTT. It codes for CASSFWGNQPQHF.

The genes are TRBV6-6 and TRBJ1-1; D remains unclear. The V end lost 1 base, the J end lost 1 base, and 10 bases lay between the germline ends. CDR1 and CDR2 from the germline V gene are MNHNY and SVGAGI (reference sequence). The CDR3 loop spans 15 amino acids. The chain's CDR3 is CASSYYSKANTEAFF. The CDR3 DNA sequence: TGTGCCAGCAGTTACTATTCTAAGGCGAACACTGAAGCTTTCTTT.

This clone was recorded a few times. The V and J genes are TRBV4-1 and TRBJ2-2, with 9 nucleotides matching TRBD2. Per the germline V gene, CDR1 is MGHRA and CDR2 is YSYEKL. CDR3 length: 17 residues. The V and J ends lost 4 bases and 1 base, in that order; junction bases with no gene match: 7. The CDR3 region is CASSPLTSGRNTGELFF. CDR3 nucleotide sequence: TGCGCCAGCAGCCCCCTGACTAGCGGCCGGAACACCGGGGAGCTGTTTTTT.

The rearrangement uses TRBV10-3 and TRBJ1-1, with D perhaps matching TRBD1 (5 bases). The V end was cut by 0 bases, the J end by 6 bases, with 5 bases between. Germline assignment: CDR1 ENHRY and CDR2 SYGVKD. This CDR3 is built from 12 residues. Here the CDR3 DNA reads TGTGCCATCAGTGAGTCGGGGGCTGAAGCTTTCTTT. It yields the protein CAISESGAEAFF.

This chain connects TRBV5-6 to TRBJ2-5; 11 positions match TRBD2. The CDR3 is 16 residues long. The germline V gene has CDR1 SGHDT and CDR2 YYEEEE. The J segment lost 1 base and the V segment lost 3 bases, leaving 5 bases of the junction unmatched. The CDR3 is CASSSGLAVFQETQYF. The DNA for the CDR3 is TGTGCCAGCAGCTCGGGACTAGCGGTCTTCCAAGAGACCCAGTACTTC.

V and J are TRBV5-4 and TRBJ2-7; D is possibly TRBD1 (6 bases). This CDR3 contains 14 residues. Germline values: CDR1 SGHNT, CDR2 YYREEE (reference sequence). The ends were cut back, 1 base at V and 5 bases at J, with 13 bases in the middle. The DNA for the CDR3 is TGTGCCAGCAGCTTGTACAGGGCATCAGACGAGCAGTACTTC. Amino acid sequence: CASSLYRASDEQYF.

The chain joins TRBV30 to TRBJ1-1; D is possibly TRBD1 (5 bases). Germline loops: CDR1 GTSNPN, CDR2 SVGIG (reference sequence). The CDR3 covers 14 residues. The CDR3 loop is CAGVAQGLNTEAFF. Here the CDR3 DNA reads TGTGCGGGGGTGGCTCAGGGTTTGAACACTGAAGCTTTCTTT.

The rearrangement joins TRBV5-4 to TRBJ1-1, with D possibly being TRBD1 (5 bases). The length of the CDR3 is 15 residues. The germline V and J ends were trimmed by 3 bases and 6 bases, with 18 bases remaining between them. The germline V gene encodes CDR1 SGHNT and CDR2 YYREEE (reference sequence). This chain's CDR3 is CASSSRDGGSAEAFF. The CDR3 region has the DNA TGTGCCAGCAGCTCCCGCGACGGGGGGAGCGCTGAAGCTTTCTTT.

The chain combines TRBV7-9 with TRBJ2-7; D gene unclear. Germline CDR1 reads SEHNR; CDR2 reads FQNEAQ (reference sequence). The length of the CDR3 is 13 residues. The ends were cut back, 5 bases at V and 4 bases at J, with 12 bases in the middle. The CDR3 DNA is TGTGCCAGCAGCCCCGACCTTAGATACGAGCAGTACTTC. Its translation: CASSPDLRYEQYF.

The chain links TRBV27 to TRBJ2-6; D not certain. V lost 4 bases and J lost 2, with 3 bases in between. The CDR3 is 13 residues long. The germline V gene has CDR1 MNHEY and CDR2 SMNVEV (reference sequence). Written as DNA, the CDR3 is TGTGCCAGCAGTTGGACTGGGGCCAACGTCCTGACTTTC. Protein sequence: CASSWTGANVLTF.

The chain has TRBV5-6 and TRBJ2-3, with TRBD2 matching over 9 bases. CDR1 is SGHDT, CDR2 YYEEEE, per germline. V gave up 2 bases and J gave up 5 bases; unmatched junction bases: 3. CDR3 length equals 14 residues. The CDR3 loop is CASSFSGGGDTQYF. The CDR3 nucleotides are TGTGCCAGCAGCTTTAGCGGGGGTGGAGATACGCAGTATTTT.

The chain recombines TRBV5-8 with TRBJ2-3, with 13 nucleotides matching TRBD2. The CDR3 length is 15 residues. With 3 bases clipped from V and 4 bases from J, the junction kept 2 bases outside the gene matches. CDR1 is SGHTS and CDR2 is YDEGEE in the germline V gene. CDR3 nucleotides: TGTGCCAGCAGCTCTGGACTAGCGGGAGCAGATACGCAGTATTTT. It codes for CASSSGLAGADTQYF.

The CDR3 nucleotides read TGTGCCAGCACTTTTGGAGGCTCCAATCAGCCCCAGCATTTT. Protein: CASTFGGSNQPQHF. This chain uses TRBV5-8 with TRBJ1-5; D call uncertain. This CDR3 is 14 amino acids long. Looked up from germline, CDR1 is SGHTS and CDR2 is YDEGEE. Trimming removed 6 bases at V and 3 bases at J, with 13 bases between.

This chain uses TRBV2 with TRBJ2-2, with 11 bases aligning to TRBD1. The J segment lost 6 bases and the V segment lost 6 bases, leaving 9 bases of the junction unmatched. In germline, CDR1 is SNHLY, CDR2 FYNNEI. The CDR3 contains 16 residues. The CDR3 sequence is CASSQTPGQGAGELFF. The DNA of the CDR3 is TGTGCCAGCAGCCAAACTCCGGGACAGGGGGCCGGGGAGCTGTTTTTT.

The chain recombines TRBV5-4 with TRBJ2-6, with a possible D match to TRBD1 (6 bases). The CDR3 is made up of 19 amino acids. V was clipped by 4 bases and J by 0 bases, with 20 bases between them. Germline V gene sequence: CDR1 SGHNT, CDR2 YYREEE (reference sequence). This CDR3 reads CASSPAAGQGPSGANVLTF. In nucleotides, the CDR3 is TGTGCCAGCAGCCCCGCTGCTGGGCAGGGGCCCTCTGGGGCCAACGTCCTGACTTTC.